Below are 10 T cell receptor beta chains sequenced from a single sample in a study of blood T cell repertoires in COVID-19. The repertoire was sequenced with immunoSEQ multiplex PCR; TCRdb's copy has only in-frame clones and lacks some. The sample records 200,000 to 250,000 clones, roughly 80% being singletons. The sequenced sample was peripheral blood. The receptors here all came from a woman older than 75 with acute or convalescent COVID-19.

This chain connects TRBV21-1 to TRBJ2-3; TRBD1 reflects the table's D call only, with no check against the DNA. TRBV21-1 is given as a pseudogene. This CDR3 contains 16 residues. In nucleotides, the CDR3 is TGTGCCAGCAGCACCCGACAGGGGGCACAGACAGATACGCAGTATTTT. This translates into CASSTRQGAQTDTQYF.

This rearrangement joins TRBV28 to TRBJ2-7; no clear D. Trimming cost V 4 bases and J 7 bases, with 14 bases left between them. CDR1 MDHEN and CDR2 SYDVKM come from the germline V gene. This CDR3 comprises 13 residues. The DNA of the CDR3 is TGTGCCAGCAGTTCTCCGGCCCCCAGGGAGCAGTACTTC. This codes for CASSSPAPREQYF.

CDR3 DNA sequence: TGTGCCAGCAGCTTACTCCCAGGGGCAGAAGGCTACACCTTC. Translation gives CASSLLPGAEGYTF. The chain has TRBV7-3 and TRBJ1-2; D might be TRBD1 (6 bases). CDR1 is SGHTA, CDR2 FQGTGA, per germline. There are 14 residues in the CDR3. The ends were cut back, 2 bases at V and 8 bases at J, with 15 bases in the middle.

The chain joins TRBV27 to TRBJ1-6, with D maybe TRBD1 (6 bases). Between the trimmed V and J ends, which lost 0 bases and 7 bases, there was a span of 7 bases. The CDR3 consists of 14 residues. CDR1 and CDR2 from the germline V gene are MNHEY and SMNVEV (reference sequence). The CDR3 nucleotides are TGTGCCAGCAGTTTATCCACAGGGAATTCACCCCTCCACTTT. Its translation is CASSLSTGNSPLHF.

V gene TRBV5-5 combines with J gene TRBJ1-4; 9 bases match TRBD1. CDR1 is SGHKS, CDR2 YYEKEE, per germline (reference sequence). This CDR3 spans 17 amino acids. J was trimmed by 7 bases and V by 4 bases; bases with no gene match: 14. CDR3 amino acids: CASSPGTGSVFGEKLFF. The CDR3 coding sequence is TGTGCCAGCAGCCCCGGGACAGGGTCGGTCTTCGGTGAAAAACTGTTTTTT.

The table lists this clone with a count of one. The chain couples TRBV19 to TRBJ1-2; no reliable D call. V was pared by 4 bases and J by 5 bases, with 17 bases between. The CDR3 extends over 15 amino acids. Germline CDR1 LNHDA, CDR2 SQIVND (reference sequence). CDR3 DNA sequence: TGTGCCAGTAGTACCTCGACCGCGTCGGAGTATGGCTACACCTTC. Its protein product is CASSTSTASEYGYTF.

This chain connects TRBV7-8 to TRBJ2-5; TRBD2 matches 8 bases. Per germline, CDR1 SGHVS and CDR2 FQNEAQ. V was clipped by 3 bases and J by 4 bases; unmatched bases: 4. The CDR3 is made up of 14 amino acids. The CDR3 is CASSFPAGVETQYF. CDR3 nucleotides: TGTGCCAGCAGCTTCCCAGCGGGAGTAGAGACCCAGTACTTC.

This chain uses TRBV9 with TRBJ2-1, with 12 bases fitting TRBD2. The CDR3 is 15 amino acids. The germline CDR1 and CDR2 sequences are SGDLS and YYNGEE. V was clipped by 2 bases and J by 6 bases; unmatched bases: 3. The CDR3: CASSVGTSGFNEQFF. The CDR3 nucleotides are TGTGCCAGCAGCGTCGGGACTAGCGGGTTCAATGAGCAGTTCTTC.

This sequence joins TRBV24-1 and TRBJ1-2, with D uncertain. The CDR3 consists of 11 residues. V was shortened by 5 bases and J by 4 bases, with 4 bases between the two germline ends. Germline V gene data show CDR1 as KGHDR and CDR2 as SFDVKD. CDR3 residues: CATSGGYGYTF. The CDR3, as DNA: TGTGCCACCAGTGGAGGCTATGGCTACACCTTC.

The sample holds one count of this clone. The chain employs TRBV9 and TRBJ2-3; 9 bases agree with TRBD2. Germline V gives CDR1 SGDLS, CDR2 YYNGEE. The CDR3 runs to 17 residues. V lost 4 bases to trimming and J lost 6 bases; unmatched junction nucleotides: 15. CDR3 sequence: CASSPRGSGGWSDTQYF. CDR3 nucleotide sequence: TGTGCCAGCAGCCCTAGGGGTAGCGGGGGTTGGAGCGATACGCAGTATTTT. Looking up the rest from reference TRBV9 and TRBJ2-3 gives the full variable domain: DSGVTQTPKHLITATGQRVTLRCSPRSGDLSVYWYQQSLDQGLQFLIQYYNGEERAKGNILERFSAQQFPDLHSELNLSSLELGDSALYFCASSPRGSGGWSDTQYFGPGTRLTVL.